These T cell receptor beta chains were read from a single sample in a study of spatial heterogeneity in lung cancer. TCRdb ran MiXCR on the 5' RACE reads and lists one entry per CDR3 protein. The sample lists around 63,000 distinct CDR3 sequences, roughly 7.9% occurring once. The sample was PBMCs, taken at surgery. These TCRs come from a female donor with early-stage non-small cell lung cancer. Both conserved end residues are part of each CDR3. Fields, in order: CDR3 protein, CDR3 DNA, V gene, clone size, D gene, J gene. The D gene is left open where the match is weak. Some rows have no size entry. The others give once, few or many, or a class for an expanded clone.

cdr3_aa: CASSPTGITNEKLFF
cdr3_nt: TGTGCCAGCAGCCCAACAGGGATAACTAATGAAAAACTGTTTTTT
v_call: TRBV9
clone_size: few
d_call: NA
j_call: TRBJ1-4

cdr3_aa: CATSRRTGSYNEQFF
cdr3_nt: TGTGCCACCAGCAGGCGGACAGGGAGTTACAATGAGCAGTTCTTC
v_call: TRBV15
clone_size: NA
d_call: TRBD1
j_call: TRBJ2-1

cdr3_aa: CASSSPGGYTEAFF
cdr3_nt: TGTGCCAGCAGTTCTCCAGGGGGTTATACTGAAGCTTTCTTT
v_call: TRBV27
clone_size: NA
d_call: TRBD1
j_call: TRBJ1-1

cdr3_aa: CSARDGVNTEAFF
cdr3_nt: TGCAGTGCCAGAGACGGGGTGAACACTGAAGCTTTCTTT
v_call: TRBV20-1
clone_size: many
d_call: NA
j_call: TRBJ1-1

cdr3_aa: CASSPGTGFNETQYF
cdr3_nt: TGTGCCAGCAGCCCGGGGACAGGGTTTAACGAGACCCAGTACTTC
v_call: TRBV7-3
clone_size: many
d_call: TRBD1
j_call: TRBJ2-5

cdr3_aa: CASSQDRVSETQYF
cdr3_nt: TGCGCCAGCAGCCAGGACAGGGTATCAGAGACCCAGTACTTC
v_call: TRBV10-1
clone_size: many
d_call: TRBD1
j_call: TRBJ2-5

cdr3_aa: CASSFDRGAQETQYF
cdr3_nt: TGTGCCAGCAGCTTCGACAGGGGGGCCCAAGAGACCCAGTACTTC
v_call: TRBV11-2
clone_size: many
d_call: TRBD1
j_call: TRBJ2-5

cdr3_aa: CASSQFGTDNIQYF
cdr3_nt: TGTGCCAGCAGCCAATTCGGGACAGATAACATTCAGTACTTC
v_call: TRBV14
clone_size: many
d_call: TRBD1
j_call: TRBJ2-4

cdr3_aa: CASSLVQRGETQYF
cdr3_nt: TGTGCCAGCAGCTTAGTGCAGAGAGGGGAGACCCAGTACTTC
v_call: TRBV7-6
clone_size: NA
d_call: NA
j_call: TRBJ2-5

cdr3_aa: CAWSRANTEAFF
cdr3_nt: TGTGCCTGGAGTAGGGCGAACACTGAAGCTTTCTTT
v_call: TRBV30
clone_size: few
d_call: NA
j_call: TRBJ1-1

cdr3_aa: CASSPDVGYAEAFF
cdr3_nt: TGTGCCAGCAGCCCCGACGTGGGGTACGCTGAAGCTTTCTTT
v_call: TRBV7-3
clone_size: many
d_call: NA
j_call: TRBJ1-1

cdr3_aa: CSASLDPRWGTDTQYF
cdr3_nt: TGCAGTGCTAGCCTCGACCCCCGGTGGGGCACAGATACGCAGTATTTT
v_call: TRBV20-1
clone_size: NA
d_call: NA
j_call: TRBJ2-3

cdr3_aa: CSVKTFANTGELFF
cdr3_nt: TGCAGCGTCAAGACGTTCGCGAACACCGGGGAGCTGTTTTTT
v_call: TRBV29-1
clone_size: few
d_call: NA
j_call: TRBJ2-2

cdr3_aa: CASSLNRGGPETQYF
cdr3_nt: TGTGCCAGCAGTCTGAATCGGGGGGGCCCGGAGACCCAGTACTTC
v_call: TRBV2
clone_size: few
d_call: TRBD2
j_call: TRBJ2-5

cdr3_aa: CASSLGGGGREQFF
cdr3_nt: TGTGCCAGCAGCTTGGGAGGAGGTGGGCGTGAGCAGTTCTTC
v_call: TRBV5-6
clone_size: few
d_call: NA
j_call: TRBJ2-1

cdr3_aa: CASSVESSSWETQYF
cdr3_nt: TGTGCCAGCAGCGTAGAGAGTTCTTCTTGGGAGACCCAGTACTTC
v_call: TRBV9
clone_size: many
d_call: NA
j_call: TRBJ2-5

cdr3_aa: CASSTWTGLSYEQYF
cdr3_nt: TGCGCCAGCAGCACCTGGACAGGGCTCAGCTACGAGCAGTACTTC
v_call: TRBV5-1
clone_size: few
d_call: TRBD1
j_call: TRBJ2-7

cdr3_aa: CASSPGGMEKSQHF
cdr3_nt: TGTGCCAGCTCACCGGGAGGGATGGAAAAGTCCCAGCATTTT
v_call: TRBV18
clone_size: NA
d_call: NA
j_call: TRBJ1-5

cdr3_aa: CASSPQGRSDQPQHF
cdr3_nt: TGCGCCAGCAGCCCACAGGGGAGGAGCGATCAGCCCCAGCATTTT
v_call: TRBV5-1
clone_size: many
d_call: TRBD1
j_call: TRBJ1-5

cdr3_aa: CSASPTFIDGYEQYF
cdr3_nt: TGCAGTGCTAGCCCTACCTTTATAGACGGATACGAGCAGTACTTC
v_call: TRBV20-1
clone_size: many
d_call: NA
j_call: TRBJ2-7

cdr3_aa: CSARDPSSPLYNEQFF
cdr3_nt: TGCAGTGCTAGAGATCCGTCCAGTCCCTTATACAATGAGCAGTTCTTC
v_call: TRBV20-1
clone_size: few
d_call: NA
j_call: TRBJ2-1

cdr3_aa: CASSVGTVYGYTF
cdr3_nt: TGTGCCAGCAGTGTCGGGACGGTATATGGCTACACCTTC
v_call: TRBV12-3/TRBV12-4
clone_size: many
d_call: NA
j_call: TRBJ1-2

cdr3_aa: CAWSRGNIVGYGYTF
cdr3_nt: TGTGCCTGGAGTCGCGGGAATATTGTTGGCTATGGCTACACCTTC
v_call: TRBV30
clone_size: NA
d_call: NA
j_call: TRBJ1-2

cdr3_aa: CASSPEGPRLYEQYF
cdr3_nt: TGTGCCAGCAGCCCAGAGGGGCCACGACTGTACGAGCAGTACTTC
v_call: TRBV5-4
clone_size: NA
d_call: NA
j_call: TRBJ2-7

cdr3_aa: CASSGQGYTDTQYF
cdr3_nt: TGTGCCAGCAGCGGACAGGGGTACACAGATACGCAGTATTTT
v_call: TRBV9
clone_size: NA
d_call: TRBD1
j_call: TRBJ2-3

cdr3_aa: CASSQEASNQPQHF
cdr3_nt: TGTGCCAGCAGCCAAGAGGCCAGTAATCAGCCCCAGCATTTT
v_call: TRBV4-2
clone_size: many
d_call: NA
j_call: TRBJ1-5

cdr3_aa: CASSDAQDSPLHF
cdr3_nt: TGTGCCAGCAGCGACGCACAAGATTCACCCCTCCACTTT
v_call: TRBV11-1
clone_size: NA
d_call: NA
j_call: TRBJ1-6

cdr3_aa: CASSEALSGNTIYF
cdr3_nt: TGTGCCAGCAGTGAAGCCCTCTCTGGAAACACCATATATTTT
v_call: TRBV2
clone_size: NA
d_call: NA
j_call: TRBJ1-3